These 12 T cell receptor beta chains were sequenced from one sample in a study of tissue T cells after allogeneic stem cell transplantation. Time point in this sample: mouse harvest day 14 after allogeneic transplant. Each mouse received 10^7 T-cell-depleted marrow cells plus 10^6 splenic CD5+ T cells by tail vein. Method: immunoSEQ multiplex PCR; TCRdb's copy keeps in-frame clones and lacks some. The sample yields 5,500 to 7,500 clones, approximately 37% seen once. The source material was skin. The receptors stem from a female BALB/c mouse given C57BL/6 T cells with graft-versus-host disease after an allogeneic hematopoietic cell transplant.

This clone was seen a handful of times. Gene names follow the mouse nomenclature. Here the CDR3 reads CASSLNAGGTTGQLYF. CDR3 DNA (partial): TGTGCCAGCAGTCTGAACGCAGGGGGCACCACCGGGCAGCTCTAC. The V and J genes are TRBV26 and TRBJ2-2; TRBD1 matches 8 bases. The read ends 1 residue before the CDR3 terminus; that terminus is restored from the germline J gene. V trimming: 2 bases; J trimming: 4 bases; junction bases outside the gene matches: 6. The CDR3 spans 16 residues. CDR1 is KGHPV, CDR2 FQNQEV, per germline (reference sequence).

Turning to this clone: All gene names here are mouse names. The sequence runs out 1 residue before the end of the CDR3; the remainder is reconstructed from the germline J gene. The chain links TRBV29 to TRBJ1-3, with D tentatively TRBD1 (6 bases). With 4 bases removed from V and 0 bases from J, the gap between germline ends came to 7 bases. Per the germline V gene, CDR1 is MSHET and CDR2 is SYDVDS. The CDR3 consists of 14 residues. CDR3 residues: CASSSGVSGNTLYF. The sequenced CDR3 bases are TGTGCTAGCAGTTCAGGGGTTTCTGGAAATACGCTCTAT.

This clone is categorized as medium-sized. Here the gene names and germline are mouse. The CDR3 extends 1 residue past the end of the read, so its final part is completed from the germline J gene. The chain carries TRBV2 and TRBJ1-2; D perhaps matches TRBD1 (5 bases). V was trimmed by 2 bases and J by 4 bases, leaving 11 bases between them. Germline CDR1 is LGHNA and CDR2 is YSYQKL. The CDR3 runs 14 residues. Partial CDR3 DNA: TGTGCCAGCAGCCAAATGGGGGGGGGCTCCGACTACACC. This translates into CASSQMGGGSDYT. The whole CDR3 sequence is CASSQMGGGSDYTF.

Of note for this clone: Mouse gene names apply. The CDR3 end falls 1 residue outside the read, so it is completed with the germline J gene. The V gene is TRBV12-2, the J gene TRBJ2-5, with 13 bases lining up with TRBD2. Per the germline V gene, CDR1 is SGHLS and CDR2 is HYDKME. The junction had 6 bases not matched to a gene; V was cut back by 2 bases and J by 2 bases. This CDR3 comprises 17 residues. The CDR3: CASSPHGTGGVQDTQYF. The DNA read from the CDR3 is TGTGCCAGCTCTCCCCACGGGACTGGGGGGGTCCAAGACACCCAGTAC. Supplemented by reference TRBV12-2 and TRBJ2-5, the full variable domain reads NSGVVQSPRYIIKGKGERSILKCIPISGHLSVAWYQQTQGQELKFFIQHYDKMERDKGNLPSRFSVQQFDDYHSEMNMSALELEDSAVYFCASSPHGTGGVQDTQYFGPGTRLLVL.

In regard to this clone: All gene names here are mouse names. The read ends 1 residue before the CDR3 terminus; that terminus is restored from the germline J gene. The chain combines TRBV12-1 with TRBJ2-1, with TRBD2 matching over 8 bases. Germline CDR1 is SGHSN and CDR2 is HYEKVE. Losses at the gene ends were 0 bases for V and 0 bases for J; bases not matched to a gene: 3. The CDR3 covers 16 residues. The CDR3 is CASSLWGGYNYAEQFF. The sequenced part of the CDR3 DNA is TGTGCCAGCTCTCTCTGGGGGGGTTATAACTATGCTGAGCAGTTC.

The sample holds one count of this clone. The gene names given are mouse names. The part of the CDR3 DNA that was read is TGTGCCAGCAGTGATTGGGACAAAAACACAGAAGTCTTC. It translates to CASSDWDKNTEVF. The complete CDR3 sequence is CASSDWDKNTEVFF. The chain links TRBV13-1 to TRBJ1-1; perhaps TRBD1 as D (6 bases). The read terminates 1 residue ahead of where the CDR3 ends, so the germline J gene completes it. The CDR3 covers 14 residues. Germline V gene lookup returns CDR1 NSHNY and CDR2 SYGAGN. V was clipped by 1 base and J by 1 base, with 8 bases between them.

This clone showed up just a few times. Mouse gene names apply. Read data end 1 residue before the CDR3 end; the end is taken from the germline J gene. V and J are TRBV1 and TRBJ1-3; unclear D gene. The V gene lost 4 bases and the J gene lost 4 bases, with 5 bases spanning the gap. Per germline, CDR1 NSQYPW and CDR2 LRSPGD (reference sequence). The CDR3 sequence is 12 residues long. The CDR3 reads CTCSERGNTLYF. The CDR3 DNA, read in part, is TGCACCTGCAGTGAGAGGGGAAATACGCTCTAT.

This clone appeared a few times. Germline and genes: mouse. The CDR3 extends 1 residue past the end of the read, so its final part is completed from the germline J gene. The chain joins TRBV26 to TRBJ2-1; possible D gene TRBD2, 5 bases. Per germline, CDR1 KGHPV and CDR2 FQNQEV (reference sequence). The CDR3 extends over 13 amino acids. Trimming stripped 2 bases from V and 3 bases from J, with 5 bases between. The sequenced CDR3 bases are TGTGCCAGCAGTCTGCTGGGCTATGCTGAGCAGTTC. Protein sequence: CASSLLGYAEQF. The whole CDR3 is CASSLLGYAEQFF. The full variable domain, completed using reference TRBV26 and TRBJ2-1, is NSKVIQTPRYLVKGQGQKAKMRCIPEKGHPVVFWYQQNKNNEFKFLINFQNQEVLQQIDMTEKRFSAECPSNSPCSLEIQSSEAGDSALYLCASSLLGYAEQFFGPGTRLTVL.

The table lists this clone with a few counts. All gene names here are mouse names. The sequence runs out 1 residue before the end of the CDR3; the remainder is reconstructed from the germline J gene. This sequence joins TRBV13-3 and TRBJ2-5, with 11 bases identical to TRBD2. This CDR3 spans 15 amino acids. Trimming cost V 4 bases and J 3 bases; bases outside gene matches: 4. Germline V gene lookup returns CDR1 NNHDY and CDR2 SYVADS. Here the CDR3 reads CASSWDWGRQDTQYF. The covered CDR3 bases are TGTGCCAGCAGTTGGGACTGGGGGAGGCAAGACACCCAGTAC.

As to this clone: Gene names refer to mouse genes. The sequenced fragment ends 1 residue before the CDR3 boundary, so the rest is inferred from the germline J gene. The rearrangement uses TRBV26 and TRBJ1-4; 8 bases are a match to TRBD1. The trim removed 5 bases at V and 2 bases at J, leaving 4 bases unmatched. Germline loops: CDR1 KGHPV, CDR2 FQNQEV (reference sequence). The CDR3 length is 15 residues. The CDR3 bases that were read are TGTGCCAGCAGTTCAGGGGGCAAGTCCAACGAAAGATTATTT. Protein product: CASSSGGKSNERLF. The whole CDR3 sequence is CASSSGGKSNERLFF.

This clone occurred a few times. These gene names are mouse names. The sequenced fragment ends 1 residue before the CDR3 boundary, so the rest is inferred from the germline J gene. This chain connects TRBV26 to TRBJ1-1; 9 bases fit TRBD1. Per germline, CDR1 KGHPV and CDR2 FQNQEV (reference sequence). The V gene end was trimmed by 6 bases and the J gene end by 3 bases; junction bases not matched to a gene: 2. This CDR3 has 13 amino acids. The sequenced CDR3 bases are TGTGCCAGCAGAACAGGGGGCGACACAGAAGTCTTC. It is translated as CASRTGGDTEVF. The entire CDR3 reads CASRTGGDTEVFF.

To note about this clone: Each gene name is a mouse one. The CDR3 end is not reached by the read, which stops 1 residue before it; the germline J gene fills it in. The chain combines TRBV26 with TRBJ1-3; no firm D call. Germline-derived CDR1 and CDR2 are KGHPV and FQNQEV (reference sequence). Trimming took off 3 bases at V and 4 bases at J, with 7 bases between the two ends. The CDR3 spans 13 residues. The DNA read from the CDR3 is TGTGCCAGCAGTCTCCAGGAGGGAAATACGCTCTAT. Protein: CASSLQEGNTLY. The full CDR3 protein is CASSLQEGNTLYF. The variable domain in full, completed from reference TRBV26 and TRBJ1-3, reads NSKVIQTPRYLVKGQGQKAKMRCIPEKGHPVVFWYQQNKNNEFKFLINFQNQEVLQQIDMTEKRFSAECPSNSPCSLEIQSSEAGDSALYLCASSLQEGNTLYFGEGSRLIVV.